This T cell receptor beta chain came from a study of identical twins. Deletions cut 5 bases from V and 0 bases from J, with 14 bases between. CDR3 length: 14 residues. Germline V gene data show CDR1 as DFQATT and CDR2 as SNEGSKA (reference sequence). TCRdb re-called the 5' RACE reads with MiXCR, one entry per CDR3 protein. The sample contains 400,000 to 600,000 distinct CDR3 sequences, under 25% of which appear only once. This sample also appeared in a second study, on yellow fever vaccine responses in identical twins.

The rearrangement links TRBV20-1 to TRBJ2-7; tentatively, D is TRBD2 (6 bases). The specimen sequenced was CD4+ T cells sorted from blood. This sequence was found in a woman under 30 in good health. CDR3 bases: TGCAGTGCTTCCCGCAGGGACTTCTCCTACGAGCAGTACGTC. Amino acids: CSASRRDFSYEQYV.